This note documents a single T cell receptor (beta chain) sequence. What antigen it recognizes has not been identified. No clone much larger than this one lies a single base away; base qualities are absent. The V end loses 1 base and the J end loses 1 base, and a stretch of 13 bases separates them. CDR1 MGHDK and CDR2 SYGVNS were looked up in the germline V gene. The CDR3 spans 16 residues, from the cysteine through the phenylalanine. Here the CDR3 DNA is all that survives: 48 bases in frame from base 1. The CDR3 regions of human TCRbeta chains were analyzed by immunosequencing. The study's processing was this. TCRs in the repertoires were matched against a reference library of SARS-CoV-2-specific TCRs that had been generated with the MIRA antigen-specificity platform. Breadth meant the fraction of unique TCRs that were SARS-CoV-2-associated, whereas depth meant the fraction of total T cells that were SARS-CoV-2-associated. Using the MIRA data, every spike-specific TCR was mapped to the spike region that the TCR reacted to and assigned to either a CD4 or a CD8 class. Log10-transformed breadth and depth values were compared by one-way ANOVA with Sidak's multiple comparisons tests. TCRdb obtained this table from immuneACCESS and retained in-frame rearrangements with V and J assigned. These tables miss some clones; where compared with another copy, unresolved V genes account for less than half of the shortfall, and the remainder is unexplained. Clonal size and the V and J genes are those of that table, whereas D and trimming came from the DNA. This sample holds about 64,000 clones; around 90% were observed only once. The ten largest clonotypes hold approximately 6% of the sample.

These data are taken from a study of T cell responses to AZD1222 COVID-19 vaccine (dated by TCRdb to the early 2020s). About the investigation overall: A total of just over 230 trial participants underwent TCR sequencing, of whom nearly 210 had received two doses of AZD1222 and roughly 26 had received two doses of the MenACWY control vaccine. Trial participants were enrolled into age subgroups of 18-55, 56-69 and 70-plus years, which contained about 160, 30 and 59 TCR-sequenced participants, respectively. What the study reported, not specific to this receptor: Participants were mostly white British and included more females than males, and it was suggested by the authors that clonal diversity may have been underestimated. Vaccine-associated CD4 TCRs spanned the whole spike protein, with dominant responses in regions 160-218 and 743-854. In the small 56-69-year group, the increase in depth fell short of significance, most likely because of low power. Nearly half of unique spike-specific TCRs reportedly recognized epitopes outside regions mutated in the B.1.351 and B.1.1.7 variants. Because no samples from the day 14 peak response were available, repertoires could be characterized only after the peak T cell response. After two AZD1222 doses, spike-specific TCR breadth and depth were significantly higher than at day 0 and than in MenACWY recipients. Conclusions about previously exposed vaccinees were limited because only a handful of AZD1222 recipients were SARS-CoV-2 seropositive at baseline.

The time point label for this specimen denotes: about 28 days (+/-7) after the second vaccine dose. The sample's treatment or condition label, in plain terms: meningococcal conjugate vaccine given as trial control. The vaccinee samples were drawn from two UK trials, COV001 and COV002, one of which was a single-blind randomized controlled phase 2/3 trial testing AZD1222 (ChAdOx1 nCoV-19) in healthy adults. For TCRbeta chain sequencing, PBMC samples were collected from trial participants at day 0 and at day 28 after the second dose. This sequence originates from an adult who received the MenACWY meningococcal vaccine as a control. The sequenced sample was peripheral blood, obtained 28 days after the second dose of the MenACWY control vaccine. The chain joins TRBV25-1 to TRBJ1-2; the D gene assignment is ambiguous. The CDR3 reads CASSESSVGFNYGYTF. Here is the DNA: TGTGCCAGCAGTGAATCATCAGTAGGGTTTAACTATGGCTACACCTTC.